The 6 T cell receptor beta chains presented below share a single source sample, sequenced in a study of shared clonotypes between healthy human individuals. TCRdb's copy holds only in-frame clones and misses some; the assay was immunoSEQ multiplex PCR. Altogether millions of clones are present, around nine tenths being singletons, with the ten largest covering roughly 0.13%. Sequencing used naive CD4+ T cells sorted from blood. Documented subset: CD45RA+ positively selected. All receptors derive from a man aged 18 to 29 in good health.

A word on this clone: Other DNA sequences in the sample encode the same CDR3. This rearrangement joins TRBV6-5 to TRBJ2-7; 10 nucleotides align to TRBD1. This CDR3 has 15 residues. Losses at the gene ends were 2 bases for V and 3 bases for J; bases not matched to a gene: 4. In germline, CDR1 is MNHEY, CDR2 SVGAGI. The CDR3 spells CASSYRDRGFYEQYF. DNA for the CDR3: TGTGCCAGCAGTTACAGGGACAGGGGATTCTACGAGCAGTACTTC.

The DNA for the CDR3 is TGTGCCAGCAGCTTAGGGAGTAGCGGGCTTGCCTCACAAGAGACCCAGTACTTC. It codes for CASSLGSSGLASQETQYF. The V gene is TRBV7-6, the J gene TRBJ2-5; 7 nucleotides match TRBD2. With 1 base clipped from V and 2 bases from J, the junction kept 13 bases outside the gene matches. Looked up from germline, CDR1 is SGHVS and CDR2 is FNYEAQ. This CDR3 region has 18 residues.

The gene calls are TRBV11-2 and TRBJ2-3, with a weak D call TRBD2 (6 bases). The CDR3 consists of 14 residues. Germline CDR1 is SGHAT and CDR2 is FQNNGV. Trimming stripped 5 bases from V and 1 base from J, with 10 bases between. The CDR3 here is CASSQTGGTDTQYF. Here the CDR3 DNA reads TGTGCCAGCAGCCAGACGGGAGGCACAGATACGCAGTATTTT.

About this clone: This same CDR3 is encoded by further DNA sequences in the sample. CDR3 in amino acids: CASRAYEQYF. CDR3 DNA sequence: TGTGCCAGCAGGGCCTACGAGCAGTACTTC. The chain is built from TRBV6-1 and TRBJ2-7; D is unclear. The germline V gene has CDR1 MNHNS and CDR2 SASEGT. The germline V and J ends were trimmed by 6 bases and 2 bases, with 2 bases remaining between them. The CDR3 consists of 10 residues.

This chain links TRBV15 with TRBJ1-5; 9 bases map to TRBD1. J lost 7 bases, V lost 3 bases, and 7 bases had no gene match. This CDR3 is built from 15 residues. Germline CDR1 and CDR2: LNHNV and YYDKDF (reference sequence). The CDR3 here is CATSRVTGGVQPQHF. CDR3 coding DNA: TGTGCCACCAGCAGGGTTACAGGGGGCGTACAGCCCCAGCATTTT.

The chain carries TRBV18 and TRBJ1-5, with 7 bases that match TRBD1. This CDR3 region has 19 residues. V gave up 3 bases and J gave up 2 bases; unmatched junction bases: 16. Germline V gene lookup returns CDR1 KGHSH and CDR2 LQKENI. The CDR3 DNA reads TGTGCCAGCTCACCCGCCGGGACAGAAATCCCTGGGGGCAATCAGCCCCAGCATTTT. As protein: CASSPAGTEIPGGNQPQHF.